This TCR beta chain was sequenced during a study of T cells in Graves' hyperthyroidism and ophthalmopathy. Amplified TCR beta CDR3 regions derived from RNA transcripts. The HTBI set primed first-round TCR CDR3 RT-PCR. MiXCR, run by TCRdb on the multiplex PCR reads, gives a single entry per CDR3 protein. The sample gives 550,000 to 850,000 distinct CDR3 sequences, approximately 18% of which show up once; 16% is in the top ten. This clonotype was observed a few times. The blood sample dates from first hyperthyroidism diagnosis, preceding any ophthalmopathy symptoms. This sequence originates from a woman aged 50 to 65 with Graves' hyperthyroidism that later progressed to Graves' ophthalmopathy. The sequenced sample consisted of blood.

The CDR3 is CASSTGDRMNTEAFF. DNA of the CDR3: TGCGCCAGCAGCACAGGGGACAGAATGAACACTGAAGCTTTCTTT. This chain links TRBV5-1 with TRBJ1-1, with 7 positions matching TRBD1. The J segment lost 0 bases and the V segment lost 4 bases, leaving 6 bases of the junction unmatched. CDR3 size: 15 residues. CDR1 is SGHRS, CDR2 YFSETQ, per germline.